The 5 T cell receptor beta chains below come from one sample, sequenced in a study of shared clonotypes between healthy human individuals. This table comes from immunoSEQ multiplex PCR, and its TCRdb copy is limited to in-frame clones, with some not included. The repertoire consists of 450,000 to 600,000 clones, with 65% to 80% occurring once and the leading ten covering less than 15%. The sequencing sample was made of PBMCs. Receptor source: a woman aged 40-49 years in good health. Some clones in this sample may be carry-over from other donors' samples.

In its sample, this clone was seen many times. This rearrangement joins TRBV27 to TRBJ2-5; D may be TRBD2 (6 bases). Germline V CDR1 and CDR2: MNHEY, SMNVEV (reference sequence). The CDR3 is made up of 13 amino acids. Between the trimmed V and J ends, which lost 2 bases and 9 bases, there was a span of 13 bases. CDR3 sequence (DNA): TGTGCCAGCAGTTTACGGCCCCCGGGGGCCCAGTACTTC. Encoded protein: CASSLRPPGAQYF.

This clone was counted a single time. A far bigger clonotype differs at one base, so this is likely a read error. The same CDR3 also results from other DNA sequences found in this sample. This sequence joins TRBV30 and TRBJ1-2; the match to TRBD1 covers 7 bases. V gave up 0 bases and J gave up 3 bases; unmatched junction bases: 10. In germline, CDR1 is GTSNPN, CDR2 SVGIG (reference sequence). This CDR3 has 16 residues. The CDR3 DNA sequence: TGTGCCTGGAGTGTCAACCCACAGGGGACCCACTATGGCTACACCTTC. Its translation is CAWSVNPQGTHYGYTF.

The chain combines TRBV28 with TRBJ2-5, with 8 nucleotides matching TRBD1. The J call could be wrong; TRBJ2-7 is a better fit for the DNA end. The CDR3 is 14 amino acids. CDR1 is MDHEN and CDR2 is SYDVKM in the germline V gene. The CDR3 protein is CASRSDRETYEQYF. The DNA for the CDR3 is TGTGCCAGCAGGTCGGACAGGGAAACCTACGAGCAGTACTTC.

The CDR3: CASSNRQGGADTQYF. In DNA, the CDR3 is TGTGCCAGCAGCAATAGACAGGGGGGCGCAGATACGCAGTATTTT. The chain links TRBV2 to TRBJ2-3, with 9 positions matching TRBD1. The J segment lost 4 bases and the V segment lost 6 bases, leaving 8 bases of the junction unmatched. This CDR3 contains 15 residues. Germline V gene data show CDR1 as SNHLY and CDR2 as FYNNEI. The complete variable domain, with remaining parts taken from reference TRBV2 and TRBJ2-3, reads EPEVTQTPSHQVTQMGQEVILRCVPISNHLYFYWYRQILGQKVEFLVSFYNNEISEKSEIFDDQFSVERPDGSNFTLKIRSTKLEDSAMYFCASSNRQGGADTQYFGPGTRLTVL.

The V gene is TRBV7-2, the J gene TRBJ2-7; D remains ambiguous. Germline V gives CDR1 SGHTA, CDR2 FQGNSA. This CDR3 is 15 amino acids long. V lost 1 base to trimming and J lost 1 base, with 11 bases between them. CDR3 region: CASSLGWARSYEQYF. In DNA, the CDR3 is TGTGCCAGCAGCTTAGGATGGGCCAGATCCTACGAGCAGTACTTC.